Sequencing of this T cell receptor beta chain was carried out in a study of blood T cell repertoires in COVID-19 (dated by TCRdb to about 2020). With regard to the full study: The collaborator samples originated in the United States, Italy and Spain and spanned the acute and convalescent phases of COVID-19. Sample metadata almost always included a de-identified subject ID, COVID-19 status, age in years and sex. Deeply sampled blood TCRbeta repertoires from subjects exposed to, actively infected with, or recovered from COVID-19 were included in the dataset. The material from the prospective study consisted of cDNA or gDNA derived from T cells, B-cell-depleted T cells, or PBMCs. The repertoires were made available in a free public database intended to serve as a resource for research on the immune response to SARS-CoV-2. HLA class I and class II types, where available, came from metadata supplied by the sample provider rather than from assay-based typing. Samples were obtained from the ongoing ImmuneRACE study (first 160 participants) and from about 1,300 subjects provided by 6 global collaborators. Study-wide conclusions, independent of this receptor: The amount of clinical and demographic metadata varied by source and participant and was provided uncurated.

TCRbeta CDR3 regions were amplified from genomic DNA by means of the immunoSEQ Assay, a bias-controlled multiplex PCR. The study's processing was this. Within the assay, amplification of reference gene primers was used to estimate how many nucleated cells each sample contained. To quantify the absolute abundance of each unique TCRbeta CDR3 rearrangement, sequence reads were collapsed and filtered. For each sample, productive Simpson clonality was calculated as the square root of Simpson's diversity index over productive rearrangements. TCRdb obtained this table from immuneACCESS and retained in-frame rearrangements with V and J assigned. These tables miss some clones; where compared with another copy, unresolved V genes account for less than half of the shortfall, and the remainder is unexplained. Clonal size and the V and J genes are those of that table, whereas D and trimming came from the DNA. The table for this sample lists 95,000 to 150,000 clones; more than 80% of them were counted only once. The ten largest clones represent about 4.5% of the sample.

Reading from cysteine to phenylalanine, the CDR3 counts 15 amino acids. Only the CDR3 DNA is retained, 45 bases long and in frame from the first base. V trim: 1 base; J trim: 4 bases; unmatched bases: 5. As encoded in the germline V gene, CDR1 is KGHSH while CDR2 is LQKENI. Each collaborating institution followed its own protocols to collect whole blood in K2EDTA tubes. For TCRbeta analysis, collaborators shipped samples in one of three forms: frozen whole blood, isolated PBMCs, or DNA extracted from either of those sample types. This clone was picked up a small number of times. There is no known antigen for this receptor. No clone much larger than this one lies a single base away; base qualities are absent.

The sequenced sample was peripheral blood. The chain is made from TRBV18 and TRBJ1-2, and TRBD1 matches 8 of the central bases. This TCR derives from a middle-aged man with acute or convalescent COVID-19. The CDR3 reads CASSPQAGGGYGYTF. The DNA is TGTGCCAGCTCACCACAGGCAGGGGGCGGCTATGGCTACACCTTC. This CDR3, with the reference TRBV18 and TRBJ1-2 proteins standing in past its ends, gives the full variable domain NAGVMQNPRHLVRRRGQEARLRCSPMKGHSHVYWYRQLPEEGLKFMVYLQKENIIDESGMPKERFSAEFPKEGPSILRIQQVVRGDSAAYFCASSPQAGGGYGYTFGSGTRLTVV.